The rows below give T cell receptor beta chains drawn from one sample of a study of T cell changes during pregnancy in multiple sclerosis. Measured with immunoSEQ multiplex PCR; TCRdb has only the in-frame clones, and not every one. This sample carries 40,000 to 50,000 clones, about nine tenths of them seen once, and the ten largest clones take under 0.75%. This specimen consisted of CD4+ T cells from peripheral blood mononuclear cells, obtained before pregnancy. These receptors were collected from a female donor with multiple sclerosis, enrolled in a pregnancy study. CDR3s include the opening cysteine and the closing phenylalanine or tryptophan. The D gene is left open where the match is weak. Clone size is shown for a subset of rows, as once, few, many or a class of expanded clone.

NA | TRBJ2-7 | TRBV2 | NA | CASSAPSRGLSYEQYF | TGTGCCAGCAGTGCCCCCTCTCGAGGGCTTTCCTACGAGCAGTACTTC
NA | TRBJ2-1 | TRBV6-5 | NA | CASSYSSGYEQFF | TGTGCCAGCAGTTACTCATCGGGGTATGAGCAGTTCTTC
few | TRBJ2-7 | TRBV2 | TRBD1 | CATQGRGLSEQYF | TGTGCCACCCAGGGAAGGGGGCTCAGCGAGCAGTACTTC
few | TRBJ2-4 | TRBV19 | NA | CASEQGTKNIQYF | TGTGCCAGTGAACAGGGTACCAAAAACATTCAGTACTTC
once | TRBJ2-1 | TRBV29-1 | NA | CSGGIWDEQFF | TGCAGCGGCGGGATATGGGATGAGCAGTTCTTC
NA | TRBJ2-7 | TRBV2 | TRBD1 | CASRGMTGGYEQYF | TGTGCCAGCAGGGGGATGACAGGGGGTTACGAGCAGTACTTC
NA | TRBJ2-5 | TRBV7-2 | TRBD2 | CASSSRSAGVGETQYF | TGTGCCAGCAGCTCGCGGTCAGCGGGAGTTGGAGAGACCCAGTACTTC
NA | TRBJ2-6 | TRBV13 | TRBD1 | CASSRRTGSSGANVLTF | TGTGCCAGCAGCAGACGGACAGGGAGCTCTGGGGCCAACGTCCTGACTTTC
NA | TRBJ2-2 | TRBV30 | TRBD2 | CAWSRSPAGVRDTGELFF | TGTGCCTGGAGTCGATCTCCGGCGGGAGTGAGGGACACCGGGGAGCTGTTTTTT
NA | TRBJ1-3 | TRBV6-5 | TRBD1 | CASSPQGARGTIYF | TGTGCCAGCAGTCCACAGGGGGCCCGCGGCACCATATATTTT